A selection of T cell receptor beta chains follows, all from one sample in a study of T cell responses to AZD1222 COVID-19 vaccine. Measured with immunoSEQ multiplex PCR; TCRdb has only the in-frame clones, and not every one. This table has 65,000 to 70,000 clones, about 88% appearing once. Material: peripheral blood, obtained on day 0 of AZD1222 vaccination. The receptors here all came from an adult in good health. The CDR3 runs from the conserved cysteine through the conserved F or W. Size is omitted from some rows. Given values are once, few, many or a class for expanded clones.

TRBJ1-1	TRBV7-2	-	CASSLVGGAYTEAFF
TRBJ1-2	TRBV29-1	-	CSVEERSLHGYTF
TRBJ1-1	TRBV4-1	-	CASSPRPGQGAQGRYTEAFF
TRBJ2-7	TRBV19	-	CASKGTGSYEQYF
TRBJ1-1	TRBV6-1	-	CASSEQSWGTEAFF
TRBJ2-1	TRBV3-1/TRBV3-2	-	CASERTSGSPYNEQFF
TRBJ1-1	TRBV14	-	CASSRLTGINTEAFF
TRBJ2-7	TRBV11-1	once	CASTLDRGLYEQYF
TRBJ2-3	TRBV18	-	CASSPFKFPAGSTDTQYF
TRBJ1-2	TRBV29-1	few	CSVDQWALNNYGYTF
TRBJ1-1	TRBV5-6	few	CASSLGFQGAATEAFF
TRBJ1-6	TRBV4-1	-	CASSQWPESSYNSPLHF
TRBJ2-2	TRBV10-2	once	CASSEQGRLAAGELFF
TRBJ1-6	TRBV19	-	CASSIEDGWRSPLHF
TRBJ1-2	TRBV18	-	CASSPPRNPYGYTF
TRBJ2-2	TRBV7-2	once	CASSLGYRQFTGELFF
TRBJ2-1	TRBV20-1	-	CSAVTRGEQFF